The present TCR beta chain was sequenced within a study of blood T cells in healthy people across ages. Study-level findings and limits: Roughly linear declines in TCR beta diversity per million T cells occurred with age.

With each sample, at least 5 micrograms of total RNA were extracted. Germline V gene sequence: CDR1 PRHDT, CDR2 FYEKMQ (reference sequence). Trimming left V 5 bases short and J 2 bases short, with 12 bases between. The CDR3 runs to 14 residues. This clonotype was counted a few times. Its antigen is unknown. With a J-beta primer mix and a sample-barcoded 5' primer, a second PCR ran roughly 6 to 11 cycles. Every single cDNA molecule received a tag from a template-switch adaptor with 12 random nucleotides. TCRdb fed the 5' RACE reads into MiXCR, producing one record per CDR3 protein. The table includes hundreds of thousands of distinct CDR3 sequences, about 42% detected once.

Sequenced input: blood. V and J are TRBV13 and TRBJ2-5, with D perhaps matching TRBD2 (6 bases). This TCR was recovered from a woman in her sixties in good health. DNA for the CDR3: TGTGCCAGCAGCCTATTCGGACTACAAGAGACCCAGTACTTC. Its protein is CASSLFGLQETQYF.